Below, 19 T cell receptor beta chains from the same sample are listed, as sequenced in a study of read filtering for tumor transcriptome and immune sequencing. Molecular barcoded adaptors covering alpha/delta and beta/gamma chains were used on approximately 400 ng RNA. TCRdb passed the reads through MiXCR, listing each CDR3 protein once. In the table there are around 65,000 distinct CDR3 sequences, about a fifth of which are singletons. Sequenced: a population of CD138-negative cells sorted from bone marrow. These receptors were collected from a donor at least 40 years old with multiple myeloma.

This clonotype has at least ten counts. The chain combines TRBV29-1 with TRBJ2-3; 7 bases agree with TRBD1. CDR3 size: 16 residues. Germline CDR1 SQVTM, CDR2 ANQGSEA. V lost 4 bases and J lost 2; bases outside the gene matches: 12. CDR3 sequence (DNA): TGCAGCGTTGGGGGAATCCCGGGACAGAACACAGATACGCAGTATTTT. It codes for CSVGGIPGQNTDTQYF.

This clonotype was detected many times. V usage is TRBV3-1 and J usage is TRBJ2-7, with D hard to call. The germline V gene has CDR1 LGHDT and CDR2 YNNKEL (reference sequence). This CDR3 has 11 amino acids. The V end was cut by 3 bases, the J end by 5 bases, with 5 bases between. The CDR3 loop reads CASSQRNEQYF. The DNA for the CDR3 is TGTGCCAGCAGCCAGCGTAACGAGCAGTACTTC.

The J gene is TRBJ1-5, the V gene TRBV5-1; weak D call: TRBD1 (6 bases). Germline loops: CDR1 SGHRS, CDR2 YFSETQ. The CDR3 is made up of 14 amino acids. V lost 3 bases to trimming and J lost 5 bases, with 12 bases between them. CDR3 DNA: TGCGCCAGCAGCTCAGGGGAGCCCCATCAGCCCCAGCATTTT. It encodes CASSSGEPHQPQHF.

Worth noting for this clonotype: A much bigger clone sits one base away, suggesting this may be a read error. The CDR3 does not close with the conserved phenylalanine or tryptophan, likely indicating a read error. The chain couples TRBV5-1 to TRBJ1-1; D gene unclear. Germline V CDR1 and CDR2: SGHRS, YFSETQ. The ends were cut back, 4 bases at V and 0 bases at J, with 10 bases in the middle. This CDR3 spans 14 amino acids. CDR3 region: CASSGSTLNTEAFI. The CDR3 DNA sequence: TGCGCCAGCAGCGGCTCCACCTTGAACACTGAAGCTTTCATT.

V gene TRBV15 combines with J gene TRBJ1-3; no reliable D call. V was clipped by 1 base and J by 8 bases, with 12 bases between them. The CDR3 runs to 14 residues. The germline V gene encodes CDR1 LNHNV and CDR2 YYDKDF (reference sequence). The CDR3 sequence: CATSRAPWGDTIYF. The CDR3 DNA sequence: TGTGCCACCAGCAGAGCCCCGTGGGGAGACACCATATATTTT.

V is TRBV9 and J is TRBJ2-7, with D tentatively TRBD1 (6 bases). The CDR3 has 11 amino acids. CDR1 is SGDLS and CDR2 is YYNGEE in the germline V gene. Trimming removed 3 bases from V and 7 bases from J, with 8 bases in between. The CDR3 sequence: CASSAQGEQYF. CDR3 nucleotide sequence: TGTGCCAGCAGCGCGCAGGGGGAGCAGTACTTC.

This clonotype showed up many times. J is TRBJ2-2 and V is TRBV20-1; 7 nucleotides match TRBD1. CDR3 size: 15 residues. Germline values: CDR1 DFQATT, CDR2 SNEGSKA (reference sequence). Germline trimming cut 5 bases from V and 0 bases from J; bases unmatched to any gene: 6. The CDR3 loop reads CSARSGQSNTGELFF. DNA for the CDR3: TGCAGTGCTCGATCGGGACAGTCGAACACCGGGGAGCTGTTTTTT.

This clonotype was recorded a few times. This chain joins TRBV20-1 and TRBJ1-2; tentative D call: TRBD1 (5 bases). V lost 6 bases, J lost 2 bases, and 19 bases lay in between. The CDR3 runs 15 residues. Germline V gene sequence: CDR1 DFQATT, CDR2 SNEGSKA (reference sequence). This CDR3 reads CSASGSGAGNYGYTF. The CDR3, as DNA: TGCAGTGCATCCGGGTCCGGGGCGGGGAACTATGGCTACACCTTC.

Many counts were recorded for this clonotype. This chain connects TRBV20-1 to TRBJ2-1, with D uncertain. From germline, CDR1 is DFQATT and CDR2 SNEGSKA (reference sequence). The ends were cut back, 3 bases at V and 0 bases at J, with 12 bases in the middle. The length of the CDR3 is 15 residues. CDR3 in amino acids: CSASSPLSSYNEQFF. The CDR3 coding sequence is TGCAGTGCTAGTAGCCCCTTGAGCTCCTACAATGAGCAGTTCTTC.

The rearrangement uses TRBV7-9 and TRBJ2-1, with D possibly being TRBD1 (6 bases). Trimming removed 6 bases from V and 0 bases from J, with 12 bases in between. The CDR3 is made up of 15 amino acids. Germline V lookup: CDR1 SEHNR, CDR2 FQNEAQ (reference sequence). CDR3 DNA sequence: TGTGCCAGCAGGAGACAGGCCATCTCCTACAATGAGCAGTTCTTC. Translation gives CASRRQAISYNEQFF.

This clonotype was detected ten times or more. V usage is TRBV14 and J usage is TRBJ2-3; D remains unclear. The V end lost 0 bases, the J end lost 7 bases, and 8 bases lay between the germline ends. This CDR3 has 13 amino acids. Looked up from germline, CDR1 is SGHDN and CDR2 is FVKESK. CDR3 DNA sequence: TGTGCCAGCAGCCAAGATGCCAGAAATACGCAGTATTTT. Protein: CASSQDARNTQYF.

In its sample, this clonotype was seen many times. This chain connects TRBV5-1 to TRBJ2-7, with D possibly called TRBD1 or TRBD2 (5 bases each). The CDR3 loop spans 13 amino acids. Germline CDR1 is SGHRS and CDR2 is YFSETQ. The germline V and J ends were trimmed by 3 bases and 5 bases, with 12 bases remaining between them. The DNA for the CDR3 is TGCGCCAGCAGCTCCCCAGGGAGCAACGAGCAGTACTTC. Its protein product is CASSSPGSNEQYF.

This clonotype was observed at least ten times. The V call is TRBV27, the J call TRBJ2-5; D is perhaps TRBD2 (5 bases). CDR1 is MNHEY, CDR2 SMNVEV, per germline (reference sequence). The CDR3 runs 13 residues. Trimming stripped 8 bases from V and 4 bases from J, with 14 bases between. The CDR3 here is CASQRGGRETQYF. CDR3 DNA: TGTGCCAGCCAGAGAGGAGGTCGAGAGACCCAGTACTTC.

This clonotype was seen many times. The chain links TRBV20-1 to TRBJ2-1, with no clear D. Trimming removed 6 bases at V and 6 bases at J, with 12 bases between. Germline-derived CDR1 and CDR2 are DFQATT and SNEGSKA (reference sequence). This CDR3 has 12 residues. CDR3 region: CSAPSGTNEQFF. The CDR3 DNA sequence: TGCAGTGCACCGAGTGGTACCAATGAGCAGTTCTTC.

This clonotype has just a few counts. This chain connects TRBV15 to TRBJ2-7, with D perhaps TRBD1 (6 bases). The V gene's germline CDR1 is LNHNV and CDR2 YYDKDF (reference sequence). Trimming stripped 6 bases from V and 3 bases from J, with 12 bases between. This CDR3 spans 13 amino acids. The CDR3 sequence is CATRPTGIYEQYF. The CDR3 DNA is TGTGCCACCAGACCCACAGGGATCTACGAGCAGTACTTC. The full variable domain, rest sourced from reference TRBV15 and TRBJ2-7, is DAMVIQNPRYQVTQFGKPVTLSCSQTLNHNVMYWYQQKSSQAPKLLFHYYDKDFNNEADTPDNFQSRRPNTSFCFLDIRSPGLGDTAMYLCATRPTGIYEQYFGPGTRLTVT.

This clonotype was observed many times. V gene TRBV20-1 combines with J gene TRBJ2-1; 9 bases map to TRBD2. V dropped 4 bases and J dropped 3; count of bases not matched to a gene: 7. CDR3 length: 15 residues. Per germline, CDR1 DFQATT and CDR2 SNEGSKA (reference sequence). The CDR3 loop reads CSANSGSDYYNEQFF. CDR3 coding DNA: TGCAGTGCTAATAGCGGGAGTGACTACTACAATGAGCAGTTCTTC.

The chain has TRBV6-1 and TRBJ2-7; TRBD1 might be the D (5 bases). V was shortened by 8 bases and J by 0 bases, with 20 bases between the two germline ends. There are 16 residues in the CDR3. Germline V gives CDR1 MNHNS, CDR2 SASEGT. DNA of the CDR3: TGTGCCAGCGTAAGGTTGGGGCCCCTGAGCTCCTACGAGCAGTACTTC. Its translation: CASVRLGPLSSYEQYF.

This clonotype was recorded at least ten times. The gene calls are TRBV2 and TRBJ2-5, with 9 bases identical to TRBD1. This CDR3 has 13 amino acids. Germline CDR1 is SNHLY and CDR2 is FYNNEI. Unmatched junction bases numbered 8, after V lost 7 bases and J lost 8 bases. The CDR3 reads CASMGTGPTTQYF. CDR3 nucleotide sequence: TGTGCCAGCATGGGGACAGGGCCAACTACCCAGTACTTC.

V is TRBV28 and J is TRBJ1-1; D is undetermined. The CDR3 runs to 13 residues. Trimming shortened V by 6 bases and J by 7 bases, and 15 bases separated the two germline ends. In germline, CDR1 is MDHEN, CDR2 SYDVKM. The CDR3 region has the DNA TGTGCCAGCAGCCCAGGACCCAGCCTTGAAGCTTTCTTT. It is translated as CASSPGPSLEAFF.